These 28 T cell receptor beta chains share one sample of origin, sequenced in a study of blood T cell repertoires in COVID-19. Measured with immunoSEQ multiplex PCR; TCRdb has only the in-frame clones, and not every one. The sample has 120,000 to 150,000 clones; around three quarters are singletons. The sample taken for sequencing was peripheral blood. Source of these receptors: a man aged 60 to 69 with acute or convalescent COVID-19.

In this sample, this clone turned up a few times. This rearrangement joins TRBV28 to TRBJ2-7; a possible D gene is TRBD2 (6 bases). Germline V lookup: CDR1 MDHEN, CDR2 SYDVKM. CDR3 length: 14 amino acids. V shed 7 bases and J shed 6 bases, with 19 bases lying between them. CDR3 DNA: TGTGCCAGCACCCATTCGGGAGAAGGGCTCGAGCAGTACTTC. Its protein is CASTHSGEGLEQYF.

V is TRBV18 and J is TRBJ2-5; 7 bases match TRBD1. The CDR3 spans 14 residues. Per germline, CDR1 KGHSH and CDR2 LQKENI. The V and J ends lost 1 base and 5 bases, in that order; junction bases with no gene match: 4. As DNA, the CDR3 is TGTGCCAGCTCACCACAGGGGGCGCGTGAGACCCAGTACTTC. It translates to CASSPQGARETQYF.

V is TRBV5-8 and J is TRBJ2-7, with D possibly being TRBD2 (5 bases). This CDR3 has 14 amino acids. Trimming took 6 bases from V and 0 from J, leaving 13 bases between them. Germline V CDR1 and CDR2: SGHTS, YDEGEE. The CDR3 DNA reads TGTGCCAGCACCCCCATCACTAGCTCCTACGAGCAGTACTTC. Encoded protein: CASTPITSSYEQYF.

The rearrangement links TRBV7-8 to TRBJ2-1; 13 bases agree with TRBD2. V gave up 4 bases and J gave up 5 bases; unmatched junction bases: 2. Germline-derived CDR1 and CDR2 are SGHVS and FQNEAQ. CDR3 length: 15 residues. CDR3 loop: CASSSGTSGNNEQFF. In DNA form, the CDR3 reads TGTGCCAGCAGCTCCGGGACTAGCGGGAACAATGAGCAGTTCTTC.

This clone has more than one count but fewer than ten. The rearrangement links TRBV5-1 to TRBJ2-2; TRBD1 matches at 8 bases. This CDR3 is built from 16 residues. J lost 0 bases, V lost 7 bases, and 8 bases had no gene match. Germline CDR1 and CDR2: SGHRS and YFSETQ. CDR3 nucleotides: TGCGCCAGCCAGAAGGGACAGGACGCGAACACCGGGGAGCTGTTTTTT. Encoded protein: CASQKGQDANTGELFF.

The rearrangement links TRBV12-5 to TRBJ2-3; a weak D match, TRBD2 (6 bases). The CDR3 is 14 residues long. V was pared by 0 bases and J by 4 bases, with 8 bases between. CDR1 and CDR2 from the germline V gene are LGHNT and FRNRAP. The CDR3: CASGLVTGADTQYF. The DNA for the CDR3 is TGTGCTAGTGGTTTGGTAACGGGAGCAGATACGCAGTATTTT.

The chain couples TRBV5-6 to TRBJ1-2; 7 bases are shared with TRBD1. Germline assignment: CDR1 SGHDT and CDR2 YYEEEE. This CDR3 has 13 amino acids. With V trimmed by 2 bases and J by 8 bases, 6 bases remained unmatched. The CDR3 is CASSFLQGEGYTF. The CDR3 coding sequence is TGTGCCAGCAGCTTCTTGCAGGGGGAAGGCTACACCTTC.

The V and J genes are TRBV5-6 and TRBJ1-2; no definite D call. The germline V gene has CDR1 SGHDT and CDR2 YYEEEE. The ends were cut back, 5 bases at V and 2 bases at J, with 10 bases in the middle. This CDR3 contains 13 residues. CDR3 sequence (DNA): TGTGCCAGCAGAGAACTCAACAACTATGGCTACACCTTC. It encodes CASRELNNYGYTF.

The chain couples TRBV4-1 to TRBJ2-3, with 7 bases that match TRBD2. Germline assignment: CDR1 MGHRA and CDR2 YSYEKL. The trim removed 2 bases at V and 1 base at J, leaving 6 bases unmatched. CDR3 length: 16 residues. The CDR3 DNA reads TGCGCCAGCAGCCAATTCACCAGCGGGGGCACAGATACGCAGTATTTT. Protein product: CASSQFTSGGTDTQYF.

V usage is TRBV18 and J usage is TRBJ2-7; TRBD1 might be the D (6 bases). Between the trimmed V and J ends, which lost 0 bases and 3 bases, there was a span of 9 bases. The CDR3 is 14 amino acids. Germline CDR1 and CDR2: KGHSH and LQKENI. The CDR3 spells CASSPPGQIYEQYF. Written as DNA, the CDR3 is TGTGCCAGCTCACCACCAGGACAGATCTACGAGCAGTACTTC.

This rearrangement joins TRBV6-1 to TRBJ1-6, with no clear D. The CDR3 covers 14 residues. Germline V gene lookup returns CDR1 MNHNS and CDR2 SASEGT. Between the trimmed V and J ends, which lost 1 base and 11 bases, there was a span of 12 bases. The CDR3 nucleotides read TGTGCCAGCAGTGAAGGGTGGAGGTTAACACCCCTCCACTTT. Amino acid sequence: CASSEGWRLTPLHF.

This clone has only a few counts. V and J are TRBV10-2 and TRBJ2-2; possibly TRBD2 for D (5 bases). Trimming took off 4 bases at V and 5 bases at J, with 11 bases between the two ends. The CDR3 runs 14 residues. CDR1 is WSHSY, CDR2 SAAADI, per germline. The DNA for the CDR3 is TGCGCCAGCAGTGGGACTCGGGCAACCGGGGAGCTGTTTTTT. Residues: CASSGTRATGELFF.

The rearrangement uses TRBV2 and TRBJ1-6; D perhaps matches TRBD1 (6 bases). This CDR3 comprises 14 residues. The ends were cut back, 3 bases at V and 10 bases at J, with 13 bases in the middle. In germline, CDR1 is SNHLY, CDR2 FYNNEI. Here the CDR3 DNA reads TGTGCCAGCAGTGATCGGCAGGGGCGCTCACCCCTCCACTTT. It encodes CASSDRQGRSPLHF.

The V and J genes are TRBV7-3 and TRBJ2-7; D is possibly TRBD2 (7 bases). Trimming shortened V by 3 bases and J by 5 bases, and 17 bases separated the two germline ends. This CDR3 is built from 15 residues. Germline V gene lookup returns CDR1 SGHTA and CDR2 FQGTGA. The CDR3 region is CASSFLGGGGHEQYF. CDR3 in DNA: TGTGCCAGCAGCTTTCTGGGAGGGGGTGGTCACGAGCAGTACTTC.

The chain links TRBV11-2 to TRBJ2-7; maybe TRBD1 (6 bases). The CDR3 runs 15 residues. Trimming shortened V by 1 base and J by 1 base, and 11 bases separated the two germline ends. Germline V CDR1 and CDR2: SGHAT, FQNNGV. The CDR3 sequence is CASSLGGLTSYEQYF. The CDR3 nucleotides are TGTGCCAGCAGCTTAGGGGGGCTGACGTCCTACGAGCAGTACTTC.

The V and J genes are TRBV6-2 or TRBV6-3 and TRBJ2-7; D not certain. V was clipped by 6 bases and J by 6 bases, with 12 bases between them. The CDR3 covers 12 residues. Looked up from germline, CDR1 is MNHEY and CDR2 is SVGEGT. DNA of the CDR3: TGTGCCAGCAGCCTAGGATCGGGCGAGCAGTACTTC. Translation: CASSLGSGEQYF.

This clone occurred once. This chain links TRBV13 with TRBJ2-6, with 10 bases aligning to TRBD2. The trim removed 5 bases at V and 3 bases at J, leaving 4 bases unmatched. The CDR3 is 16 residues long. CDR1 is PRHDT and CDR2 is FYEKMQ in the germline V gene (reference sequence). The CDR3 loop is CASSSGRAGGANVLTF. The CDR3 DNA sequence: TGTGCCAGCAGCAGCGGGAGGGCCGGTGGGGCCAACGTCCTGACTTTC. The complete variable domain, with remaining parts taken from reference TRBV13 and TRBJ2-6, reads AAGVIQSPRHLIKEKRETATLKCYPIPRHDTVYWYQQGPGQDPQFLISFYEKMQSDKGSIPDRFSAQQFSDYHSELNMSSLELGDSALYFCASSSGRAGGANVLTFGAGSRLTVL.

This clone was found once. The genes are TRBV7-6 and TRBJ2-1; maybe TRBD2 (6 bases). Germline loops: CDR1 SGHVS, CDR2 FNYEAQ. V was cut by 1 base and J by 7 bases, with 14 bases left in between. The CDR3 runs 15 residues. CDR3 protein: CASSLDAGRSNEQFF. CDR3 in DNA: TGTGCCAGCAGCTTAGATGCGGGAAGGTCGAATGAGCAGTTCTTC.

This rearrangement joins TRBV2 to TRBJ2-1, with 9 bases lining up with TRBD2. With 4 bases clipped from V and 4 bases from J, the junction kept 11 bases outside the gene matches. The CDR3 has 17 residues. Germline values: CDR1 SNHLY, CDR2 FYNNEI. CDR3 residues: CASSGTSAEPWYNEQFF. For the CDR3, the DNA is TGTGCCAGCAGTGGGACTAGCGCAGAGCCGTGGTACAATGAGCAGTTCTTC.

The CDR3 DNA reads as TGTGCCAGCTCGCTATCGCGGGACGCGACCTACGAGCAGTACTTC. As protein: CASSLSRDATYEQYF. The chain combines TRBV18 with TRBJ2-7; a weak D match, TRBD2 (6 bases). The CDR3 loop spans 15 amino acids. V lost 6 bases to trimming and J lost 2 bases, with 17 bases between them. The germline V gene encodes CDR1 KGHSH and CDR2 LQKENI.

The chain combines TRBV5-4 with TRBJ2-5; TRBD1 agrees at 7 bases. The CDR3 is made up of 15 amino acids. Germline V gene data show CDR1 as SGHNT and CDR2 as YYREEE (reference sequence). J lost 2 bases, V lost 1 base, and 5 bases had no gene match. CDR3 nucleotide sequence: TGTGCCAGCAGCTTGTCCCCGGGACAGCAAGAGACCCAGTACTTC. This sequence encodes CASSLSPGQQETQYF.

This chain links TRBV5-1 with TRBJ1-2, with 8 positions matching TRBD1. V lost 0 bases to trimming and J lost 3 bases; unmatched junction nucleotides: 4. The germline CDR1 and CDR2 sequences are SGHRS and YFSETQ. The CDR3 consists of 15 residues. The chain's CDR3 is CASSLEGQGDYGYTF. The CDR3, as DNA: TGCGCCAGCAGCTTGGAAGGACAGGGAGACTATGGCTACACCTTC.

The rearrangement uses TRBV6-4 and TRBJ2-7, with 11 bases matching TRBD1. Looked up from germline, CDR1 is MRHNA and CDR2 is SNTAGT. This CDR3 contains 17 residues. The CDR3 sequence: CARTPELGQGAAYEQYF. The CDR3, as DNA: TGTGCTAGAACACCAGAACTAGGACAGGGGGCAGCCTACGAGCAGTACTTC.

The V and J genes are TRBV18 and TRBJ1-3; maybe TRBD1 (6 bases). Germline V CDR1 and CDR2: KGHSH, LQKENI. CDR3 size: 16 residues. The V and J ends lost 3 bases and 4 bases respectively, with 16 bases between them. CDR3 region: CASSPLGGQQGNTIYF. The CDR3, as DNA: TGTGCCAGCTCACCCTTAGGCGGACAGCAAGGAAACACCATATATTTT.

In nucleotides, the CDR3 is TGTGCCAGCAGCTTGGGGACTCGGGATACGCAGTATTTT. It codes for CASSLGTRDTQYF. The chain uses TRBV7-3 and TRBJ2-3, with D possibly TRBD2 on 6 matching bases. V shed 3 bases and J shed 6 bases, with 10 bases lying between them. Germline CDR1 SGHTA, CDR2 FQGTGA. This CDR3 contains 13 residues.

The chain couples TRBV11-3 to TRBJ2-1, with TRBD2 identical over 8 bases. Per germline, CDR1 SGHNT and CDR2 YENEEA. V dropped 0 bases and J dropped 7; count of bases not matched to a gene: 5. The CDR3 runs to 15 residues. CDR3 in amino acids: CASSLDGTSYNEQFF. CDR3 bases: TGTGCCAGCAGCTTAGACGGGACTAGTTATAATGAGCAGTTCTTC. Full variable domain (remainder filled in from reference TRBV11-3 and TRBJ2-1): EAGVVQSPRYKIIEKKQPVAFWCNPISGHNTLYWYLQNLGQGPELLIRYENEEAVDDSQLPKDRFSAERLKGVDSTLKIQPAELGDSAVYLCASSLDGTSYNEQFFGPGTRLTVL.

V and J are TRBV10-3 and TRBJ1-3; D ambiguous. Germline-derived CDR1 and CDR2 are ENHRY and SYGVKD. The CDR3 runs 14 residues. V shed 8 bases and J shed 1 base, with 12 bases lying between them. CDR3 coding DNA: TGTGCCATCTTGAGGGAATCGTCTGGAAACACCATATATTTT. This sequence encodes CAILRESSGNTIYF.

This chain connects TRBV5-1 to TRBJ1-6; D unresolved. The CDR3 covers 13 residues. Germline CDR1 SGHRS, CDR2 YFSETQ. With 0 bases removed from V and 8 bases from J, the gap between germline ends came to 6 bases. CDR3 in DNA: TGCGCCAGCAGCTTGGGCGGGGATTCACCCCTCCACTTT. As protein: CASSLGGDSPLHF.